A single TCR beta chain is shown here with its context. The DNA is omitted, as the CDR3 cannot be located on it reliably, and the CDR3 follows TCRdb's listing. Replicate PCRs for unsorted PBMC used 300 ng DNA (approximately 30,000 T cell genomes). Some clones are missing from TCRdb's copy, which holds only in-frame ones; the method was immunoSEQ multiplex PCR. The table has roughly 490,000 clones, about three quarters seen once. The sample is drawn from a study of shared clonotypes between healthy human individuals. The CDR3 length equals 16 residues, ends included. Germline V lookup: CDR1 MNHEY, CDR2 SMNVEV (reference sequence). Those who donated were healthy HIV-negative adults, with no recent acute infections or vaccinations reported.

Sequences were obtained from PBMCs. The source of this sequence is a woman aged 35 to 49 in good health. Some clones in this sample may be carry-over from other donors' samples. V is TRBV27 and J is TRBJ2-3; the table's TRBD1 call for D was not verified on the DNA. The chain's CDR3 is CASSSSGQGAFGTQYF.